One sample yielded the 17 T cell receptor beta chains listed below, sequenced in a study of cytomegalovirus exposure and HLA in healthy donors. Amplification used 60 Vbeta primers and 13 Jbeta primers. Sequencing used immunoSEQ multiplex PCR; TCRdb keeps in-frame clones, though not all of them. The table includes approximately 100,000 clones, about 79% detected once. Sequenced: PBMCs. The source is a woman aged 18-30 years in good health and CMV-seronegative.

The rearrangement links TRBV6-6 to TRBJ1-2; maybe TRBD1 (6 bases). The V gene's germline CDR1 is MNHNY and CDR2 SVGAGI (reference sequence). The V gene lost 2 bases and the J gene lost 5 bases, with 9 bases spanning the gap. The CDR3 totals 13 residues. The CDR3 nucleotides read TGTGCCAGCAGTTACGGACAGCGGTATGGCTACACCTTC. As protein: CASSYGQRYGYTF.

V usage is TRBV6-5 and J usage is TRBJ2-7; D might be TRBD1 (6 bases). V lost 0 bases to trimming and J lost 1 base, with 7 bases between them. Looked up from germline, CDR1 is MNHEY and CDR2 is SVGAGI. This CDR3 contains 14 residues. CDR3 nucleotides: TGTGCCAGCAGTTACTCCGACAGGTCCTACGAGCAGTACTTC. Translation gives CASSYSDRSYEQYF.

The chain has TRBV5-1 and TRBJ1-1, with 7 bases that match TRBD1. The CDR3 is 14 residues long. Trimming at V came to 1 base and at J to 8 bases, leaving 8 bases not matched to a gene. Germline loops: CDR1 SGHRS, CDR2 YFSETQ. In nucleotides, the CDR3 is TGCGCCAGCAGCTTGCTTCAGGGGGAGCGGGAAGCTTTCTTT. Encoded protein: CASSLLQGEREAFF.

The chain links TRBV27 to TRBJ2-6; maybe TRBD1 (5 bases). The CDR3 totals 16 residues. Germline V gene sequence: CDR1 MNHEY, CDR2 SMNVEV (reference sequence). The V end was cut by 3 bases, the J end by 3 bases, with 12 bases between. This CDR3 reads CASSLQGLSGANVLTF. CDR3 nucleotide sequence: TGTGCCAGCAGTTTGCAGGGTCTGAGTGGGGCCAACGTCCTGACTTTC.

CDR3 region: CASSLPGTYEQYF. The CDR3 DNA follows: TGTGCCAGCAGCTTACCGGGGACCTACGAGCAGTACTTC. The chain couples TRBV7-9 to TRBJ2-7; tentatively, D is TRBD2 (5 bases). V was clipped by 2 bases and J by 2 bases, with 7 bases between them. Looked up from germline, CDR1 is SEHNR and CDR2 is FQNEAQ (reference sequence). The CDR3 totals 13 residues. Full variable domain (missing parts from reference TRBV7-9 and TRBJ2-7): DTGVSQNPRHKITKRGQNVTFRCDPISEHNRLYWYRQTLGQGPEFLTYFQNEAQLEKSRLLSDRFSAERPKGSFSTLEIQRTEQGDSAMYLCASSLPGTYEQYFGPGTRLTVT.

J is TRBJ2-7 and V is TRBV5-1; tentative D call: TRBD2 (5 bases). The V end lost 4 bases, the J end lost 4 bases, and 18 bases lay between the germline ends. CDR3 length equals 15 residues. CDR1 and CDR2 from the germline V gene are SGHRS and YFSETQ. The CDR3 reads CASSLSPPGSYEQYF. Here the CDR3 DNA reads TGCGCCAGCAGCCTGTCCCCACCGGGGTCTTACGAGCAGTACTTC.

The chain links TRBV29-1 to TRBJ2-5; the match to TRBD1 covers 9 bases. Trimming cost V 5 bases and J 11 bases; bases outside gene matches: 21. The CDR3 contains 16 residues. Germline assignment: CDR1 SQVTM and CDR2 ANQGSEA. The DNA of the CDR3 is TGCAGCGTTCACCAGAACAGGGGGCCTGTTTTCTGGGAGCAGTACTTC. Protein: CSVHQNRGPVFWEQYF.

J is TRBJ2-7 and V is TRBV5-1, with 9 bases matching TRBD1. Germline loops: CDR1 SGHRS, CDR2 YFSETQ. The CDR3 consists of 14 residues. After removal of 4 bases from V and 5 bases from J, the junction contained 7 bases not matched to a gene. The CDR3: CASSDRDRAHEQYF. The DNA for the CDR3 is TGCGCCAGCAGCGACCGGGACAGGGCCCACGAGCAGTACTTC.

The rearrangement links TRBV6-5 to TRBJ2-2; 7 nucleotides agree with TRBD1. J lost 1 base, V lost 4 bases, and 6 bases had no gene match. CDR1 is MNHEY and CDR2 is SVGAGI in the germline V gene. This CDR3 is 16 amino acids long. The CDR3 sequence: CASSWDSRMNTGELFF. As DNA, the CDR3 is TGTGCCAGCAGTTGGGACAGTCGGATGAACACCGGGGAGCTGTTTTTT.

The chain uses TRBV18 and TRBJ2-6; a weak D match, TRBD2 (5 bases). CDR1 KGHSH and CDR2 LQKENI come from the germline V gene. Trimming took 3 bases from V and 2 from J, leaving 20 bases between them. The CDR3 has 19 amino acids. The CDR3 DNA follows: TGTGCCAGCTCACCGACCGGAGGCGGTTACGCTCCTGGGGCCAACGTCCTGACTTTC. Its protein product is CASSPTGGGYAPGANVLTF.

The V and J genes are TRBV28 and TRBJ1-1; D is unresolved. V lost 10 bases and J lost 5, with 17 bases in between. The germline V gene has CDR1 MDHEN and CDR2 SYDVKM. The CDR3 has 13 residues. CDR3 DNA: TGTGCCACTGATCGGGCCCCGGGGACTGAAGCTTTCTTT. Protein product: CATDRAPGTEAFF.

DNA of the CDR3: TGTGCCAGCAGCCCCTCCTACGGGACTAGCGACGAGCAGTACTTC. It encodes CASSPSYGTSDEQYF. The rearrangement links TRBV4-2 to TRBJ2-7; the match to TRBD2 covers 10 bases. Unmatched junction bases numbered 8, after V lost 4 bases and J lost 5 bases. The CDR3 has 15 amino acids. Germline CDR1 is LGHNA and CDR2 is YNFKEQ.

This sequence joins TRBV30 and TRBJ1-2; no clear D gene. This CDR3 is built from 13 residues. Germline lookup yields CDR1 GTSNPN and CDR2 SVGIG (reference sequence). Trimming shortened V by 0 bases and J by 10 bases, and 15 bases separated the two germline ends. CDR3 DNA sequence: TGTGCCTGGAGTGTACAATTGGGGAGGCCCTACACCTTC. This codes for CAWSVQLGRPYTF. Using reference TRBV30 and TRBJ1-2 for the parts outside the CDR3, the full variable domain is SQTIHQWPATLVQPVGSPLSLECTVEGTSNPNLYWYRQAAGRGLQLLFYSVGIGQISSEVPQNLSASRPQDRQFILSSKKLLLSDSGFYLCAWSVQLGRPYTFGSGTRLTVV.

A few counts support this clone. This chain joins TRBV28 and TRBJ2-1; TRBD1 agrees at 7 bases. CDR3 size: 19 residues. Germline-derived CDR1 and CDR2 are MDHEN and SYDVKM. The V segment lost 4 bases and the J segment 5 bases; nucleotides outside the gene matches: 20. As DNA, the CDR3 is TGTGCCAGCAGTTCGCTTCGACGGGAAGGACAGGTGGATAACAATGAGCAGTTCTTC. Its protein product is CASSSLRREGQVDNNEQFF.

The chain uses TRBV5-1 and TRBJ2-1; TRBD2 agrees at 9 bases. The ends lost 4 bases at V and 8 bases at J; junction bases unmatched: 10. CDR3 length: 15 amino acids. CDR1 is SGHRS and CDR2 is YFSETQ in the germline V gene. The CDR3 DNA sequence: TGCGCCAGCAGCCCTCCTAGCGGGGCGGGCGATGAGCAGTTCTTC. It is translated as CASSPPSGAGDEQFF.

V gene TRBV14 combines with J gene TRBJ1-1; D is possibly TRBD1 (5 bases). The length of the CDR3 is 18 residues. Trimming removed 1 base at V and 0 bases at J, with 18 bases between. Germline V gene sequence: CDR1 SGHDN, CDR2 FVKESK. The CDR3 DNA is TGTGCCAGCAGCCAAGGTCTAGTACTTATGGGGCTGAACACTGAAGCTTTCTTT. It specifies CASSQGLVLMGLNTEAFF.

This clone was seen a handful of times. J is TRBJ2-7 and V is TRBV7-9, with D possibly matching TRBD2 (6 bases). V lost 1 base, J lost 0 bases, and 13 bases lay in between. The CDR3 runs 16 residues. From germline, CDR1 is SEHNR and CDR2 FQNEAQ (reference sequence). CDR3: CASSLGGGRVSYEQYF. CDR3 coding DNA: TGTGCCAGCAGCTTAGGGGGAGGCAGGGTCTCCTACGAGCAGTACTTC.